This T cell receptor beta chain is drawn from a study of Graves' ophthalmopathy and Graves' hyperthyroidism. The overall study: Peripheral blood sampling occurred at initial diagnosis, before any treatment.

Study results and limitations: A model built from 13 signatures distinguished ophthalmopathy from stable hyperthyroidism with about 86% sensitivity and around 78% specificity. This model predicted ophthalmopathy progression (sensitivity around 71%, specificity around 72%). Blood also carried most expanded thyroid clonotypes exceeding 0.001 frequency.

RNA transcripts served as template for amplifying TCR beta CDR3 sequences. HTBI-primed RT-PCR formed the first round, and a multiplex PCR formed the second. TCRdb independently ran MiXCR on the multiplex PCR reads; one entry per CDR3 protein. The sample shows some 400,000 distinct CDR3 sequences, about 16% of them seen only once. This clonotype was observed many times. Its antigen remains unknown. The sample taken for sequencing was peripheral blood. The TCR comes from a woman aged 18-29 years with Graves' ophthalmopathy.

The DNA of the CDR3 is TGTGCCAGCAGTTTACAGGTCTATAATTCACCCCTCCACTTT. This translates into CASSLQVYNSPLHF. The gene calls are TRBV6-5 and TRBJ1-6, with D possibly being TRBD1 (5 bases). The germline V and J ends were trimmed by 4 bases and 3 bases, with 7 bases remaining between them. Germline CDR1 MNHEY, CDR2 SVGAGI. The CDR3 is 14 amino acids.